This T cell receptor beta chain was profiled in a study of Ad26.COV2.S vaccination and SARS-CoV-2 variants. Here immunoSEQ multiplex PCR was the method, and the copy in TCRdb shows in-frame clones only, minus some. The sample has roughly 400,000 clones, about 90% seen once. Per the germline V gene, CDR1 is LGHDT and CDR2 is YNNKEL (reference sequence). Trimming took 4 bases from V and 1 from J, leaving 31 bases between them. The CDR3 is made up of 21 amino acids. Treatment denoted: some 20 received Ad26.COV2.S at low or high dose, single or two shots; about 5 received placebo; per-sample allocation not given. Collection of samples fell on day 63 after the first vaccine or placebo injection.

This rearrangement joins TRBV3-1 (or the pseudogene TRBV3-2) to TRBJ1-1, with D tentatively TRBD1 (6 bases). This clonotype was obtained from a person between 18 and 60 years old who received the Ad26.COV2.S COVID-19 vaccine or a placebo. The source material was peripheral blood, sampled in a trial of Ad26.COV2.S vaccine versus placebo. The CDR3 reads CASSRAKVNLLRGYPNTEAFF. CDR3 in DNA: TGTGCCAGCAGCCGAGCAAAAGTCAATCTTCTCAGGGGATATCCGAACACTGAAGCTTTCTTT.